A selection of T cell receptor beta chains follows, all from one sample in a study of coeliac disease. TCRdb's table, derived via immunoSEQ multiplex PCR, lists solely in-frame clones and lacks some. This sample carries over 5,500 clones, approximately 66% of them seen once, and the ten largest clones take approximately 6.7%. Source material: lamina propria lymphocytes from the gut. The receptors stem from a man in his fifties or sixties with active celiac disease. CDR3s include the opening cysteine and the closing phenylalanine or tryptophan. A D gene is named only where the DNA matches it firmly. The size field is filled for only some rows; it gives once, few, many or a size class.

j_call d_call v_call cdr3_length clone_size cdr3_aa cdr3_nt
TRBJ2-1 . TRBV4-3 16 few CASSQDRSGYYNEQFF TGCGCCAGCAGCCAAGATCGAAGCGGGTACTACAATGAGCAGTTCTTC
TRBJ2-1 TRBD1 TRBV11-3 15 . CASSRGQGAYNEQFF TGTGCCAGCAGTAGAGGGCAGGGGGCCTACAATGAGCAGTTCTTC
TRBJ2-3 . TRBV27 14 . CASRIYRNTDTQYF TGTGCCAGCAGGATCTACAGGAACACAGATACGCAGTATTTT
TRBJ2-7 . TRBV19 14 . CASSPQGGPYEQYF TGTGCCAGTAGTCCCCAGGGGGGCCCCTACGAGCAGTACTTC
TRBJ1-1 TRBD1 TRBV10-3 14 . CAIRGTGPNTEAFF TGTGCCATCAGGGGGACAGGGCCCAACACTGAAGCTTTCTTT
TRBJ1-2 . TRBV18 13 . CASSPSRNYGYTF TGTGCCAGCTCACCGTCGAGGAACTATGGCTACACCTTC
TRBJ1-3 TRBD1 TRBV7-6 16 few CASSLRDRIAGNTIYF TGTGCCAGCAGCTTACGGGACAGGATAGCTGGAAACACCATATATTTT
TRBJ2-7 TRBD1 TRBV9 15 . CASSVAPTGVYEQYF TGTGCCAGCAGCGTAGCGCCGACAGGGGTCTACGAGCAGTACTTC
TRBJ2-1 TRBD2 TRBV4-1 17 . CASSQEPEREFYNEQFF TGCGCCAGCAGCCAAGAGCCGGAGCGGGAGTTCTACAATGAGCAGTTCTTC
TRBJ2-5 TRBD1 TRBV19 14 . CASSTRTGQETQYF TGTGCCAGTAGTACCCGGACAGGCCAAGAGACCCAGTACTTC
TRBJ1-2 . TRBV2 10 . CAERGSGYTF TGTGCCGAAAGAGGGAGCGGCTACACCTTC
TRBJ2-5 TRBD1 TRBV10-2 14 few CASSVTGVGETQYF TGCGCCAGCAGTGTTACAGGGGTGGGGGAGACCCAGTACTTC
TRBJ2-1 TRBD2 TRBV13 15 . CASSYGTSGYNEQFF TGTGCCAGCAGCTACGGGACTAGCGGGTACAATGAGCAGTTCTTC
TRBJ2-1 . TRBV2 16 . CASSPIARVNSNEQFF TGTGCCAGCAGTCCTATAGCCAGGGTAAATTCCAATGAGCAGTTCTTC
TRBJ1-2 . TRBV9 17 . CASSVLRQDMHNYGYTF TGTGCCAGCAGCGTCTTACGGCAGGACATGCATAACTATGGCTACACCTTC
TRBJ2-1 . TRBV7-3 15 . CASSTRANPYNEQFF TGTGCCAGCAGCACCAGGGCCAACCCCTACAATGAGCAGTTCTTC
TRBJ2-1 TRBD1 TRBV5-1 15 . CASSLAPGQGNEQFF TGCGCCAGCAGCTTGGCCCCTGGACAGGGGAATGAGCAGTTCTTC
TRBJ2-4 TRBD2 TRBV15 14 . CATSRGLALNIQYF TGTGCCACCAGCAGGGGACTAGCCCTAAACATTCAGTACTTC
TRBJ2-3 TRBD2 TRBV9 17 few CASSVAASGGLRDTQYF TGTGCCAGCAGCGTAGCGGCTAGCGGGGGCCTCAGGGATACGCAGTATTTT
TRBJ2-7 . TRBV18 15 . CASSHREIGVHEQYF TGTGCCAGCTCTCATCGGGAGATCGGGGTACACGAGCAGTACTTC
TRBJ1-1 TRBD1 TRBV7-9 13 few CASSLRQGPEAFF TGTGCCAGCAGCTTACGACAGGGCCCTGAAGCTTTCTTT
TRBJ2-5 TRBD2 TRBV4-2 16 . CASSPGTSGVQETQYF TGTGCCAGCAGCCCTGGGACTAGCGGGGTCCAAGAGACCCAGTACTTC
TRBJ1-2 . TRBV19 14 . CASKGASTTYGYTF TGTGCCAGTAAAGGGGCCTCCACGACGTATGGCTACACCTTC
TRBJ2-4 . TRBV15 16 . CATLAGPELAKNIQYF TGTGCCACCCTGGCTGGGCCCGAGTTAGCCAAAAACATTCAGTACTTC
TRBJ1-2 . TRBV29-1 15 . CSAFFLFLPNYGYTF TGCAGCGCTTTCTTCCTCTTCCTACCTAACTATGGCTACACCTTC
TRBJ1-2 TRBD1 TRBV5-6 15 . CASSLLDRGNYGYTF TGTGCCAGCAGCCTGCTGGACAGGGGAAACTATGGCTACACCTTC
TRBJ2-1 . TRBV29-1 12 . CSVDTGWDEQFF TGCAGCGTTGATACAGGGTGGGATGAGCAGTTCTTC